The 12 T cell receptor beta chains given below trace back to one sample, sequenced in a study of blood T cell repertoires in COVID-19. Clones were sequenced by immunoSEQ multiplex PCR, and TCRdb holds only the in-frame ones, with some missing. Among 100,000 to 150,000 clones listed, around 89% were seen once. Input material: peripheral blood. These TCRs come from a man in his 60s with COVID-19, enrolled during active disease.

In nucleotides, the CDR3 is TGTGCCAGCAGCACTGGACAGGGGGTAGTTTCACCCCTCCACTTT. Translated: CASSTGQGVVSPLHF. The V gene is TRBV7-8, the J gene TRBJ1-6; 10 nucleotides agree with TRBD1. Germline assignment: CDR1 SGHVS and CDR2 FQNEAQ. Trimming cost V 5 bases and J 9 bases; bases outside gene matches: 7. This CDR3 has 15 residues.

This chain connects TRBV2 to TRBJ1-1; no clear D gene. V gave up 3 bases and J gave up 11 bases, with 16 bases separating them. Germline CDR1 is SNHLY and CDR2 is FYNNEI. This CDR3 comprises 13 residues. CDR3 nucleotide sequence: TGTGCCAGCAGTGACCCGGCCCTCACGGAGGCTTTCTTT. Protein product: CASSDPALTEAFF.

V usage is TRBV7-2 and J usage is TRBJ1-2, with unresolved D. The germline CDR1 and CDR2 sequences are SGHTA and FQGNSA. The V end lost 5 bases, the J end lost 2 bases, and 12 bases lay between the germline ends. The CDR3 contains 14 residues. CDR3 sequence (DNA): TGTGCCAGCAGCCCTGACTTAGGCAACTATGGCTACACCTTC. This sequence encodes CASSPDLGNYGYTF.

The rearrangement joins TRBV5-6 to TRBJ1-4, with TRBD1 matching 7 bases. This CDR3 has 15 residues. CDR1 SGHDT and CDR2 YYEEEE come from the germline V gene. J gave up 4 bases and V 0 bases, and 3 bases lay outside the gene matches. This CDR3 is CASSLEGTDNEKLFF. The CDR3 DNA sequence: TGTGCCAGCAGCTTGGAGGGGACAGATAATGAAAAACTGTTTTTT. The variable domain in full, with the rest retrieved from reference TRBV5-6 and TRBJ1-4, is DAGVTQSPTHLIKTRGQQVTLRCSPKSGHDTVSWYQQALGQGPQFIFQYYEEEERQRGNFPDRFSGHQFPNYSSELNVNALLLGDSALYLCASSLEGTDNEKLFFGSGTQLSVL.

This clone was recorded once. J is TRBJ1-2 and V is TRBV5-4; weak D call: TRBD1 (5 bases). Between the trimmed V and J ends, which lost 3 bases and 2 bases, there was a span of 8 bases. The CDR3 is 13 residues long. The germline V gene has CDR1 SGHNT and CDR2 YYREEE (reference sequence). This CDR3 reads CASSSGENYGYTF. As DNA, the CDR3 is TGTGCCAGCAGCTCGGGGGAGAACTATGGCTACACCTTC.

The rearrangement joins TRBV18 to TRBJ1-2; no clear D. This CDR3 is built from 15 residues. CDR1 is KGHSH, CDR2 LQKENI, per germline. Trimming removed 4 bases from V and 0 bases from J, with 12 bases in between. CDR3 DNA: TGTGCCAGCTCACACCTCCCACCAGCTAACTATGGCTACACCTTC. The encoded protein is CASSHLPPANYGYTF. Based on the CDR3 plus reference TRBV18 and TRBJ1-2, the full variable domain is NAGVMQNPRHLVRRRGQEARLRCSPMKGHSHVYWYRQLPEEGLKFMVYLQKENIIDESGMPKERFSAEFPKEGPSILRIQQVVRGDSAAYFCASSHLPPANYGYTFGSGTRLTVV.

The chain combines TRBV5-1 with TRBJ2-7; D possibly corresponds to TRBD1 (6 bases). Germline values: CDR1 SGHRS, CDR2 YFSETQ. The CDR3 totals 15 residues. Trimming pared 5 bases from V and 1 base from J, leaving 16 bases between. CDR3 sequence reads: CASSPDRSSSYEQYF. Written as DNA, the CDR3 is TGCGCCAGCAGTCCTGACAGGTCTAGTTCCTACGAGCAGTACTTC. Full variable domain (remainder filled in from reference TRBV5-1 and TRBJ2-7): KAGVTQTPRYLIKTRGQQVTLSCSPISGHRSVSWYQQTPGQGLQFLFEYFSETQRNKGNFPGRFSGRQFSNSRSEMNVSTLELGDSALYLCASSPDRSSSYEQYFGPGTRLTVT.

V and J are TRBV27 and TRBJ2-1; 11 positions agree with TRBD2. This CDR3 comprises 16 residues. Germline trimming cut 5 bases from V and 4 bases from J; bases unmatched to any gene: 7. Germline V gene data show CDR1 as MNHEY and CDR2 as SMNVEV (reference sequence). CDR3 sequence (DNA): TGTGCCAGCAGTGTTTTGACTAGCGGGGTGTACAATGAGCAGTTCTTC. Translation gives CASSVLTSGVYNEQFF.

This chain links TRBV6-6 with TRBJ1-5; TRBD1 aligns across 7 bases. Per the germline V gene, CDR1 is MNHNY and CDR2 is SVGAGI (reference sequence). This CDR3 comprises 14 residues. V gave up 2 bases and J gave up 6 bases; unmatched junction bases: 4. CDR3 DNA sequence: TGTGCCAGCAGTTACAGGGGGCGTGGTCAGCCCCAGCATTTT. It encodes CASSYRGRGQPQHF.

The chain combines TRBV6-5 with TRBJ1-5; tentative D call: TRBD1 (5 bases). From germline, CDR1 is MNHEY and CDR2 SVGAGI. V was trimmed by 6 bases and J by 3 bases, leaving 9 bases between them. This CDR3 has 13 residues. CDR3 protein: CASSPGSNQPQHF. In nucleotides, the CDR3 is TGTGCCAGCAGCCCAGGGTCCAATCAGCCCCAGCATTTT.

This clone was counted once. The same CDR3 is also encoded by other DNA sequences in this sample. This chain links TRBV18 with TRBJ2-5, with 11 bases aligning to TRBD2. Looked up from germline, CDR1 is KGHSH and CDR2 is LQKENI. With 1 base clipped from V and 1 base from J, the junction kept 2 bases outside the gene matches. The length of the CDR3 is 16 residues. DNA for the CDR3: TGTGCCAGCTCACCACTAGCGGGGGGGTTCCAAGAGACCCAGTACTTC. Translating gives CASSPLAGGFQETQYF.

This clone was recorded only once. The CDR3 loop is CASSIVRQPQHF. For the CDR3, the DNA is TGTGCCAGTAGTATAGTGAGGCAGCCCCAGCATTTT. The J gene is TRBJ1-5, the V gene TRBV19, with D unclear. With 1 base removed from V and 7 bases from J, the gap between germline ends came to 5 bases. This CDR3 has 12 amino acids. CDR1 LNHDA and CDR2 SQIVND come from the germline V gene (reference sequence).